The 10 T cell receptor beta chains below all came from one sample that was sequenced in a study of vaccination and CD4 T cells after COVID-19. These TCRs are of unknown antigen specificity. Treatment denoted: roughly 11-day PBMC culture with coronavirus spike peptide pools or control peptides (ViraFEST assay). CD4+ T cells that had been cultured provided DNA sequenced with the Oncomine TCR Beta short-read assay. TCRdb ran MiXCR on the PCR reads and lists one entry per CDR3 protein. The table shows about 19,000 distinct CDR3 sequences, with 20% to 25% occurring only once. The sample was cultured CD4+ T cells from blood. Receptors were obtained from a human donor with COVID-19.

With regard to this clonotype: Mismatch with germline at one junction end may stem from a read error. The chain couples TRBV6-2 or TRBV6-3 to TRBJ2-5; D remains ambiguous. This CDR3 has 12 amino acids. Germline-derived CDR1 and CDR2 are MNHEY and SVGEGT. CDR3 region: CTSSYGQETQYF. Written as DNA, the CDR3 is TGTACCAGCAGTTACGGCCAAGAGACCCAGTACTTC.

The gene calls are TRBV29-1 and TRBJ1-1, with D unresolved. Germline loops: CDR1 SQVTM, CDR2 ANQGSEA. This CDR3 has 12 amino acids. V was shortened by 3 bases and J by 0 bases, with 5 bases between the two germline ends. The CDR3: CSVDRVNTEAFF. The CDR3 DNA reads TGCAGCGTTGATCGTGTGAACACTGAAGCTTTCTTT.

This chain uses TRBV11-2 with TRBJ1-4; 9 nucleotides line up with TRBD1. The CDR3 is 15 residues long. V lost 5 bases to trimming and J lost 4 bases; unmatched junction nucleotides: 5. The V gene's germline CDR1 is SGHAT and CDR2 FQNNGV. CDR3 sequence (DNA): TGTGCCAGCAGCCCAGGACAGGGGAATAATGAAAAACTGTTTTTT. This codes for CASSPGQGNNEKLFF.

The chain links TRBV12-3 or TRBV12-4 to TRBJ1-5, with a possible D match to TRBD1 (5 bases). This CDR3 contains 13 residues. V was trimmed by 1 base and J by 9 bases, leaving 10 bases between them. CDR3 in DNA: TGTGCCAGCAGTTTAGTCCAGGGTTCGCCCCAGCATTTT. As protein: CASSLVQGSPQHF.

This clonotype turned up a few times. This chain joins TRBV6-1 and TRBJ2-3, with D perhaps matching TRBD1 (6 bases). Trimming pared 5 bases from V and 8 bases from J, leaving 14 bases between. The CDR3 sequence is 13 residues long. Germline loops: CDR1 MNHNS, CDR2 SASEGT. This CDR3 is CASSRPGDGTQYF. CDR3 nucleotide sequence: TGTGCCAGCAGTCGACCAGGGGACGGTACGCAGTATTTT.

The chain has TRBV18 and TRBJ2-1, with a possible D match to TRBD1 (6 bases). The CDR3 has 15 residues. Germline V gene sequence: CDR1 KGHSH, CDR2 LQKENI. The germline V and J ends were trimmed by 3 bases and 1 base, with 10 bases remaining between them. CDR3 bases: TGTGCCAGCTCACCCGAACAGGGATCCTACAATGAGCAGTTCTTC. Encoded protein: CASSPEQGSYNEQFF.

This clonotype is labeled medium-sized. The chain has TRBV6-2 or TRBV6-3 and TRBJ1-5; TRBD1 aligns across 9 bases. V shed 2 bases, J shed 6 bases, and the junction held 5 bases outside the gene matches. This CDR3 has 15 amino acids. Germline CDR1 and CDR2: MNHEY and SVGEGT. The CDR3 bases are TGTGCCAGCAGTTACACAGGGGGCGTTCGTCAGCCCCAGCATTTT. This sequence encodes CASSYTGGVRQPQHF.

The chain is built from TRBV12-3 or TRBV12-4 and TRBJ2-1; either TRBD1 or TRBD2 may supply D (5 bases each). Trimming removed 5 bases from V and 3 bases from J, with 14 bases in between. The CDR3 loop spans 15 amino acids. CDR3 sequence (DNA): TGTGCCAGCAGTCTCGGGACGTTCCTCTACAATGAGCAGTTCTTC. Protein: CASSLGTFLYNEQFF.

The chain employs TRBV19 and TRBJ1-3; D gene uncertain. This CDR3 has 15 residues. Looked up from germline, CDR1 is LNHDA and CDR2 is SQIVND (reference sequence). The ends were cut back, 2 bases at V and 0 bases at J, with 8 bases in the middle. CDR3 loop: CASSIFSDSGNTIYF. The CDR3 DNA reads TGTGCCAGTAGTATATTTTCGGACTCTGGAAACACCATATATTTT.

CDR3 region: CASSPTGGDTQYF. The CDR3, as DNA: TGTGCCAGCAGCCCAACAGGGGGGGATACGCAGTATTTT. The chain has TRBV7-2 and TRBJ2-3; 8 nucleotides align to TRBD1. Losses at the gene ends were 5 bases for V and 6 bases for J; bases not matched to a gene: 4. CDR1 is SGHTA and CDR2 is FQGNSA in the germline V gene. The CDR3 totals 13 residues.